Presented here are 27 T cell receptor beta chains from one specimen sequenced in a study of control samples from healthy donors and cancer patients. Generated by immunoSEQ multiplex PCR, the TCRdb table keeps only in-frame clones and is missing some. The sample carries some 79,000 clones, about 91% recorded once. The source material was blood. Receptors originate from a man aged 50-59 years in good health.

The chain joins TRBV6-6 to TRBJ1-6, with D perhaps matching TRBD1 (6 bases). V lost 7 bases, J lost 3 bases, and 16 bases lay in between. Germline CDR1 reads MNHNY; CDR2 reads SVGAGI (reference sequence). The CDR3 is made up of 16 amino acids. The CDR3 sequence is CASIAAQGFYNSPLHF. CDR3 nucleotides: TGTGCCAGCATTGCTGCGCAGGGGTTCTATAATTCACCCCTCCACTTT.

The gene calls are TRBV30 and TRBJ2-7; D possibly corresponds to TRBD2 (7 bases). CDR1 and CDR2 from the germline V gene are GTSNPN and SVGIG (reference sequence). CDR3 length: 11 residues. Trimming removed 4 bases at V and 6 bases at J, with 10 bases between. The DNA of the CDR3 is TGTGCCTGGACAGGGGAGGGCGAGCAGTACTTC. This codes for CAWTGEGEQYF. Full variable domain (missing parts from reference TRBV30 and TRBJ2-7): SQTIHQWPATLVQPVGSPLSLECTVEGTSNPNLYWYRQAAGRGLQLLFYSVGIGQISSEVPQNLSASRPQDRQFILSSKKLLLSDSGFYLCAWTGEGEQYFGPGTRLTVT.

V gene TRBV30 combines with J gene TRBJ2-2; TRBD1 matches 7 bases. V dropped 2 bases and J dropped 6; count of bases not matched to a gene: 0. The germline gives CDR1 GTSNPN, CDR2 SVGIG (reference sequence). The CDR3 length is 12 residues. The DNA for the CDR3 is TGTGCCTGGAGTACAGGGGCCGGGGAGCTGTTTTTT. Its translation: CAWSTGAGELFF.

The chain combines TRBV29-1 with TRBJ1-4; maybe TRBD1 (5 bases). The CDR3 is 13 amino acids. V was cut by 6 bases and J by 1 base, with 9 bases left in between. The germline CDR1 and CDR2 sequences are SQVTM and ANQGSEA. CDR3 nucleotide sequence: TGCAGCGTGGGACTCAGAACTAATGAAAAACTGTTTTTT. The encoded protein is CSVGLRTNEKLFF.

The chain joins TRBV2 to TRBJ1-2, with TRBD1 matching 7 bases. From germline, CDR1 is SNHLY and CDR2 FYNNEI. The CDR3 runs to 14 residues. Losses at the gene ends were 6 bases for V and 4 bases for J; bases not matched to a gene: 8. The CDR3 region has the DNA TGTGCCAGCAGCCCGACAGGGAAGGGCTATGGCTACACCTTC. This translates into CASSPTGKGYGYTF.

This rearrangement joins TRBV4-1 to TRBJ1-6; no clear D. The germline V gene encodes CDR1 MGHRA and CDR2 YSYEKL. This CDR3 has 14 residues. Deletions cut 0 bases from V and 8 bases from J, with 8 bases between. Written as DNA, the CDR3 is TGCGCCAGCAGCCAAGATCGGTTGGATTCACCCCTCCACTTT. Translation: CASSQDRLDSPLHF.

This clone was picked up one time. This sequence joins TRBV19 and TRBJ1-3; D is undetermined. This CDR3 is built from 13 residues. Germline assignment: CDR1 LNHDA and CDR2 SQIVND (reference sequence). V lost 6 bases and J lost 2, with 8 bases in between. This CDR3 reads CASRLAAGNTIYF. The CDR3 DNA is TGTGCCAGTAGGCTGGCAGCTGGAAACACCATATATTTT.

Here the CDR3 reads CASSAFGTQYF. CDR3 coding DNA: TGTGCCAGCAGCGCATTCGGGACCCAGTACTTC. The chain carries TRBV2 and TRBJ2-5; D is undetermined. Germline-derived CDR1 and CDR2 are SNHLY and FYNNEI. With 6 bases removed from V and 7 bases from J, the gap between germline ends came to 9 bases. The length of the CDR3 is 11 residues.

The gene calls are TRBV7-8 and TRBJ1-4, with D possibly TRBD1 on 6 matching bases. CDR3 length: 14 amino acids. Germline V gives CDR1 SGHVS, CDR2 FQNEAQ. Trimming left V 1 base short and J 8 bases short, with 11 bases between. CDR3 sequence: CASSLGQGNEKLFF. Here the CDR3 DNA reads TGTGCCAGCAGCTTAGGGCAGGGGAACGAAAAACTGTTTTTT.

The J gene is TRBJ1-6, the V gene TRBV21-1. TRBV21-1 is termed a pseudogene. The CDR3 has 18 amino acids. In nucleotides, the CDR3 is TGTGCCAGCAGCACGCGCCCTCGCTGGCGCTCCTATAATTCACCCCTCCACTTT. It is translated as CASSTRPRWRSYNSPLHF.

The chain links TRBV7-9 to TRBJ2-1; D gene ambiguous. The germline gives CDR1 SEHNR, CDR2 FQNEAQ (reference sequence). V lost 0 bases, J lost 6 bases, and 12 bases lay in between. CDR3 length: 15 residues. The CDR3 nucleotides read TGTGCCAGCAGCTTAGCTTTAAGTCAGTCCAATGAGCAGTTCTTC. Amino acids: CASSLALSQSNEQFF.

The chain uses TRBV6-4 and TRBJ2-2; D uncertain. With 4 bases removed from V and 5 bases from J, the gap between germline ends came to 14 bases. Per the germline V gene, CDR1 is MRHNA and CDR2 is SNTAGT. The CDR3 contains 15 residues. This CDR3 is CASSGGPAKTGELFF. DNA of the CDR3: TGTGCCAGCAGTGGAGGACCTGCCAAGACCGGGGAGCTGTTTTTT.

This clone was detected only a few times. The chain is built from TRBV7-2 and TRBJ1-2, with a weak D call TRBD1 (6 bases). The CDR3 consists of 16 residues. The V and J ends lost 2 bases and 0 bases respectively, with 13 bases between them. Germline-derived CDR1 and CDR2 are SGHTA and FQGNSA. Here the CDR3 DNA reads TGTGCCAGCAGCTTATCTTCCACAGGGACTAACTATGGCTACACCTTC. Its protein is CASSLSSTGTNYGYTF.

The chain joins TRBV6-5 to TRBJ1-5; D ambiguous. Germline V gene data show CDR1 as MNHEY and CDR2 as SVGAGI. The CDR3 is made up of 15 amino acids. The V end lost 0 bases, the J end lost 3 bases, and 9 bases lay between the germline ends. This CDR3 reads CASSYSLTVNQPQHF. For the CDR3, the DNA is TGTGCCAGCAGTTACTCGTTAACAGTCAATCAGCCCCAGCATTTT.

J is TRBJ1-1 and V is TRBV5-5; 10 bases map to TRBD1. Germline assignment: CDR1 SGHKS and CDR2 YYEKEE (reference sequence). V lost 1 base, J lost 3 bases, and 6 bases stayed unmatched. This CDR3 is built from 16 residues. The CDR3 region is CASSLPEGTGDTEAFF. The CDR3 nucleotides read TGTGCCAGCAGCTTGCCTGAGGGGACAGGGGACACTGAAGCTTTCTTT.

The chain couples TRBV5-1 to TRBJ1-4; the match to TRBD1 covers 10 bases. The CDR3 contains 22 residues. Germline loops: CDR1 SGHRS, CDR2 YFSETQ. The V gene end was trimmed by 4 bases and the J gene end by 0 bases; junction bases not matched to a gene: 21. CDR3 amino acids: CASSPDRGRGLRNTATNEKLFF. DNA for the CDR3: TGCGCCAGCAGCCCTGACAGGGGGCGCGGGTTGAGGAATACGGCAACTAATGAAAAACTGTTTTTT.

This clone was picked up a small number of times. V and J are TRBV24-1 and TRBJ1-5; 9 nucleotides align to TRBD1. The V segment lost 12 bases and the J segment 7 bases; nucleotides outside the gene matches: 9. CDR3 length: 13 amino acids. Germline assignment: CDR1 KGHDR and CDR2 SFDVKD. Here the CDR3 reads CASRDRENQPQHF. Here the CDR3 DNA reads TGTGCCTCCCGGGACAGGGAAAACCAGCCCCAGCATTTT.

V is TRBV19 and J is TRBJ2-1, with 9 positions matching TRBD1. The CDR3 covers 15 residues. The trim removed 3 bases at V and 7 bases at J, leaving 7 bases unmatched. Germline V gene sequence: CDR1 LNHDA, CDR2 SQIVND (reference sequence). DNA of the CDR3: TGTGCCAGTAGTATCCCCAAGACAGGGGGGAATGAGCAGTTCTTC. This sequence encodes CASSIPKTGGNEQFF.

The chain's CDR3 is CASSPGGEQFF. The CDR3, as DNA: TGTGCCAGCAGTCCAGGGGGTGAGCAGTTCTTC. The V gene is TRBV27, the J gene TRBJ2-1; 7 bases match TRBD1. Germline loops: CDR1 MNHEY, CDR2 SMNVEV (reference sequence). There are 11 residues in the CDR3. J lost 9 bases, V lost 5 bases, and 1 base had no gene match.

As for this clone: Other DNA variants within this sample encode the same CDR3. V usage is TRBV24-1 and J usage is TRBJ2-5; no clear D gene. The V end was cut by 1 base, the J end by 4 bases, with 0 bases between. The CDR3 is made up of 11 amino acids. Germline-derived CDR1 and CDR2 are KGHDR and SFDVKD. CDR3 region: CATSDLETQYF. DNA for the CDR3: TGTGCCACCAGTGATTTAGAGACCCAGTACTTC.

A single count supports this clone. This sequence joins TRBV4-3 and TRBJ2-7; D is ambiguous. Per the germline V gene, CDR1 is LGHNA and CDR2 is YSLEER. The CDR3 runs 13 residues. The V and J ends lost 1 base and 3 bases respectively, with 7 bases between them. The CDR3 loop reads CASSQGLSYEQYF. For the CDR3, the DNA is TGCGCCAGCAGCCAAGGACTGAGCTACGAGCAGTACTTC.

The chain links TRBV19 to TRBJ1-1; 9 nucleotides agree with TRBD1. This CDR3 region has 15 residues. V trimming: 6 bases; J trimming: 5 bases; junction bases outside the gene matches: 10. CDR1 and CDR2 (germline): LNHDA, SQIVND (reference sequence). The CDR3 protein is CASRETGTGWTEAFF. For the CDR3, the DNA is TGTGCCAGTAGGGAGACCGGGACAGGGTGGACTGAAGCTTTCTTT.

The rearrangement joins TRBV19 to TRBJ1-1; 8 nucleotides agree with TRBD1. The CDR3 runs 16 residues. J was trimmed by 2 bases and V by 9 bases; bases with no gene match: 14. Germline V gene lookup returns CDR1 LNHDA and CDR2 SQIVND (reference sequence). CDR3 region: CASKEGTGRFNTEAFF. CDR3 bases: TGTGCCAGCAAGGAGGGGACAGGTCGTTTTAACACTGAAGCTTTCTTT.

V gene TRBV6-5 combines with J gene TRBJ1-1; D ambiguous. The V gene lost 8 bases and the J gene lost 1 base, with 11 bases spanning the gap. The CDR3 has 13 amino acids. The germline CDR1 and CDR2 sequences are MNHEY and SVGAGI. CDR3 in DNA: TGTGCCAGCGCAATAACTCAGAACACTGAAGCTTTCTTT. Translation: CASAITQNTEAFF.

The V gene is TRBV5-5, the J gene TRBJ1-1; D uncertain. The CDR3 extends over 15 amino acids. The V gene's germline CDR1 is SGHKS and CDR2 YYEKEE (reference sequence). The ends were cut back, 4 bases at V and 3 bases at J, with 16 bases in the middle. CDR3 residues: CASSHFGDLDTEAFF. The CDR3 DNA reads TGTGCCAGCAGCCATTTCGGGGATCTGGACACTGAAGCTTTCTTT.

Points on this clone: One junction end does not reproduce the germline sequence, and a read error may be involved. CDR3 nucleotides: TGTGCCAGCAGTTACTGGAGGGAAGACACCCAGTACTTC. Its translation: CASSYWREDTQYF. The gene calls are TRBV6-5 and TRBJ2-5; perhaps TRBD2 as D (6 bases). The CDR3 has 13 residues. Germline CDR1 MNHEY, CDR2 SVGAGI.

The rearrangement uses TRBV7-2 and TRBJ2-3; D is perhaps TRBD1 (5 bases). Germline values: CDR1 SGHTA, CDR2 FQGNSA. CDR3 length: 14 residues. Trimming took 4 bases from V and 2 from J, leaving 10 bases between them. Here the CDR3 DNA reads TGTGCCAGCAGCTCGACAGTTAACACAGATACGCAGTATTTT. It translates to CASSSTVNTDTQYF.